One sample yielded the 17 T cell receptor beta chains listed below, sequenced in a study of beta chain features in type 1 diabetes. Isolated RNA was reverse transcribed in full, so expressed TCRB transcripts were sequenced. Data came from immunoSEQ multiplex PCR; TCRdb stores just in-frame clones and leaves some out. Of 850,000 to 900,000 clones listed, about a sixth were seen once; the top ten hold 0.023%. Sequencing used naive CD4+ T cells from blood. These receptor sequences come from a woman younger than 35 in good health.

The chain joins TRBV6-1 to TRBJ2-7; no clear D. The length of the CDR3 is 14 residues. Germline values: CDR1 MNHNS, CDR2 SASEGT. V lost 6 bases to trimming and J lost 3 bases, with 15 bases between them. CDR3 region: CASSRDGVGYEQYF. The CDR3 coding sequence is TGTGCCAGCAGCCGTGATGGGGTGGGCTACGAGCAGTACTTC.

This sequence joins TRBV6-5 and TRBJ2-7; TRBD2 might be the D (5 bases). The V end was cut by 2 bases, the J end by 6 bases, with 8 bases between. CDR1 and CDR2 (germline): MNHEY, SVGAGI. CDR3 length: 12 amino acids. CDR3 loop: CASSYRSGEQYF. CDR3 sequence (DNA): TGTGCCAGCAGTTACAGGAGCGGCGAGCAGTACTTC.

This clone was seen only a few times. The chain is built from TRBV5-1 and TRBJ2-1; possibly TRBD2 for D (6 bases). The CDR3 is 16 amino acids. CDR1 and CDR2 (germline): SGHRS, YFSETQ. V was trimmed by 2 bases and J by 7 bases, leaving 19 bases between them. DNA of the CDR3: TGCGCCAGCAGCTTCGCCCTTTCTAGCGCCTCTAATGAGCAGTTCTTC. Translation: CASSFALSSASNEQFF.

The V and J genes are TRBV12-5 and TRBJ2-7, with 13 nucleotides matching TRBD2. Germline lookup yields CDR1 LGHNT and CDR2 FRNRAP. This CDR3 is built from 15 residues. V lost 6 bases and J lost 3; bases outside the gene matches: 5. The CDR3, as DNA: TGTGCTAGTGGAACTGGACTAGCGGGAGTCTACGAGCAGTACTTC. Translation gives CASGTGLAGVYEQYF.

The sample holds a few counts of this clone. The rearrangement uses TRBV4-2 and TRBJ1-2, with a possible D match to TRBD1 (6 bases). This CDR3 contains 14 residues. Trimming cost V 4 bases and J 11 bases, with 20 bases left between them. CDR1 is LGHNA and CDR2 is YNFKEQ in the germline V gene. The CDR3 nucleotides read TGTGCCAGCAGCCCCGTTTCTCGGGACACTTCGTACACCTTC. Translation gives CASSPVSRDTSYTF.

The table lists this clone with a few counts. This rearrangement joins TRBV6-1 to TRBJ1-5; a weak D match, TRBD1 (5 bases). Germline CDR1 MNHNS, CDR2 SASEGT. The CDR3 covers 12 residues. V dropped 8 bases and J dropped 7 bases, with 12 bases sitting between them. CDR3 sequence: CASSGTAQPQHF. CDR3 nucleotide sequence: TGTGCCAGCTCCGGGACCGCGCAGCCCCAGCATTTT.

V usage is TRBV4-3 and J usage is TRBJ2-3, with 15 nucleotides matching TRBD2. CDR3 length equals 16 residues. The ends lost 5 bases at V and 3 bases at J; junction bases unmatched: 3. Germline-derived CDR1 and CDR2 are LGHNA and YSLEER. The CDR3 DNA follows: TGCGCCAGCAGCGGGACTAGCGGGAGGATAACAGATACGCAGTATTTT. It yields the protein CASSGTSGRITDTQYF.

The chain couples TRBV5-1 to TRBJ1-3; D not resolved. Trimming removed 5 bases at V and 0 bases at J, with 12 bases between. Germline V CDR1 and CDR2: SGHRS, YFSETQ. The CDR3 is made up of 15 amino acids. CDR3 amino acids: CASSSSIGSGNTIYF. The CDR3 DNA reads as TGCGCCAGCAGTTCTAGTATTGGCTCTGGAAACACCATATATTTT.

The chain combines TRBV28 with TRBJ1-5; no firm D call. Germline V CDR1 and CDR2: MDHEN, SYDVKM. The CDR3 spans 11 residues. V shed 9 bases and J shed 2 bases, with 5 bases lying between them. This CDR3 is CASQGNQPQHF. The DNA for the CDR3 is TGTGCCAGTCAGGGCAATCAGCCCCAGCATTTT.

The chain combines TRBV18 with TRBJ2-3, with 8 bases lining up with TRBD2. The junction had 7 bases not matched to a gene; V was cut back by 0 bases and J by 5 bases. From germline, CDR1 is KGHSH and CDR2 LQKENI. The CDR3 length is 16 residues. The CDR3 bases are TGTGCCAGCTCACCACCGGCGGGAGGAGGGGGAGATACGCAGTATTTT. It yields the protein CASSPPAGGGGDTQYF. The complete variable domain, with remaining parts taken from reference TRBV18 and TRBJ2-3, reads NAGVMQNPRHLVRRRGQEARLRCSPMKGHSHVYWYRQLPEEGLKFMVYLQKENIIDESGMPKERFSAEFPKEGPSILRIQQVVRGDSAAYFCASSPPAGGGGDTQYFGPGTRLTVL.

This clone was counted only a few times. The chain combines TRBV29-1 with TRBJ2-7, with D maybe TRBD1 (8 bases). V gave up 6 bases and J gave up 4 bases, with 13 bases separating them. The CDR3 loop spans 12 amino acids. CDR1 is SQVTM and CDR2 is ANQGSEA in the germline V gene. CDR3 protein: CSVAQGGYEQYF. The CDR3 coding sequence is TGCAGCGTCGCACAGGGGGGGTACGAGCAGTACTTC.

V gene TRBV7-2 combines with J gene TRBJ1-1; D possibly corresponds to TRBD1 (5 bases). CDR1 and CDR2 from the germline V gene are SGHTA and FQGNSA. This CDR3 comprises 14 residues. V shed 2 bases and J shed 6 bases, with 13 bases lying between them. CDR3 region: CASSLRSGDAEAFF. CDR3 coding DNA: TGTGCCAGCAGCTTAAGGTCGGGGGACGCTGAAGCTTTCTTT.

The chain carries TRBV5-1 and TRBJ2-1; TRBD2 is a possible D gene (6 bases). The CDR3 loop spans 13 amino acids. Germline CDR1 and CDR2: SGHRS and YFSETQ. Deletions cut 9 bases from V and 4 bases from J, with 14 bases between. CDR3 sequence reads: CATRTTRYNEQFF. CDR3 DNA: TGCGCCACCCGGACTACCAGATACAATGAGCAGTTCTTC.

The chain is built from TRBV27 and TRBJ1-4, with D unresolved. V lost 3 bases to trimming and J lost 0 bases, with 8 bases between them. Germline-derived CDR1 and CDR2 are MNHEY and SMNVEV (reference sequence). This CDR3 has 15 residues. CDR3 protein: CASSLTGATNEKLFF. The CDR3 DNA is TGTGCCAGCAGTTTGACCGGAGCAACTAATGAAAAACTGTTTTTT.

The CDR3 DNA reads as TGTGCCAGCGGATCGCGAACCACTGAAGCTTTCTTT. Its protein product is CASGSRTTEAFF. The rearrangement links TRBV2 to TRBJ1-1; no definite D call. The CDR3 consists of 12 residues. The V end lost 8 bases, the J end lost 4 bases, and 11 bases lay between the germline ends. The germline CDR1 and CDR2 sequences are SNHLY and FYNNEI.

This clone has only a few counts. V usage is TRBV5-4 and J usage is TRBJ2-3; D is unresolved. The CDR3 contains 16 residues. Trimming cost V 4 bases and J 0 bases, with 15 bases left between them. Germline CDR1 is SGHNT and CDR2 is YYREEE (reference sequence). CDR3 nucleotides: TGTGCCAGCAGCCAGTACTCGGACGCGAGCACAGATACGCAGTATTTT. Its translation is CASSQYSDASTDTQYF.

This clone has more than one count but fewer than ten. The chain employs TRBV4-3 and TRBJ1-1, with D perhaps matching TRBD1 (5 bases). Trimming shortened V by 3 bases and J by 0 bases, and 8 bases separated the two germline ends. Germline V gene data show CDR1 as LGHNA and CDR2 as YSLEER. The CDR3 covers 14 residues. CDR3 bases: TGCGCCAGCAGCCAGGGACTCATGAACACTGAAGCTTTCTTT. This encodes CASSQGLMNTEAFF.